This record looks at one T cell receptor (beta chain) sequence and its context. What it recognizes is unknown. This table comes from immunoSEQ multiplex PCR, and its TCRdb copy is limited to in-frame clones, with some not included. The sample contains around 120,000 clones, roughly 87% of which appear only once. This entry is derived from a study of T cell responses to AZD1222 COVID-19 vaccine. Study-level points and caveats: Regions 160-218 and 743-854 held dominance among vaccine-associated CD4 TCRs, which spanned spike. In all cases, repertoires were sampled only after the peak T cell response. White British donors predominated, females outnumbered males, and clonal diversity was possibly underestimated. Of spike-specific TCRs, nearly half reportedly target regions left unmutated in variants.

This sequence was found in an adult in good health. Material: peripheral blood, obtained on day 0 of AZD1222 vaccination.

The CDR3: CASSLRPGIKGWKLFF. For the CDR3, the DNA is TGCGCCAGCAGCCTCAGGCCGGGGATAAAAGGATGGAAACTGTTTTTT. The gene calls are TRBV4-1 and TRBJ1-4; no clear D gene. The V and J ends lost 4 bases and 11 bases respectively, with 23 bases between them. Germline assignment: CDR1 MGHRA and CDR2 YSYEKL. The CDR3 is 16 residues long.